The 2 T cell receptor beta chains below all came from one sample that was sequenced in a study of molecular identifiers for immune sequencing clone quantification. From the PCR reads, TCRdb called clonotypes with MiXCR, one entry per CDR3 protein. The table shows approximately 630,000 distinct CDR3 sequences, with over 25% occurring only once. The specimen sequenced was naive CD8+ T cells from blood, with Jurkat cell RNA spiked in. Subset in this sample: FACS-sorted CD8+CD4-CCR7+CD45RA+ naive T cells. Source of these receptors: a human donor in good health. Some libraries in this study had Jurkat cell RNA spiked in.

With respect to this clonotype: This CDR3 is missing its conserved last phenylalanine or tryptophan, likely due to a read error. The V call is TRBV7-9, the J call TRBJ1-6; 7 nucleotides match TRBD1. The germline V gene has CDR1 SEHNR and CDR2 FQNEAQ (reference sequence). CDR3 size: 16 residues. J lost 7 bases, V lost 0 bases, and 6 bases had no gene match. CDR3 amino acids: CASSLALGTVNSPLHL. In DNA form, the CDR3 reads TGTGCCAGCAGCTTAGCGCTCGGGACAGTCAATTCACCCCTCCACCTT.

In nucleotides, the CDR3 is TGTGCCAGCAGCTTAGCGCCGGAGGGGGCAGTTTTAACTGAAGCTTTCTTT. This encodes CASSLAPEGAVLTEAFF. The chain carries TRBV7-6 and TRBJ1-1; 7 bases map to TRBD1. Germline values: CDR1 SGHVS, CDR2 FNYEAQ. The ends lost 0 bases at V and 5 bases at J; junction bases unmatched: 12. This CDR3 spans 17 amino acids. Using reference TRBV7-6 and TRBJ1-1 for the parts outside the CDR3, the full variable domain is GAGVSQSPRYKVTKRGQDVALRCDPISGHVSLYWYRQALGQGPEFLTYFNYEAQQDKSGLPNDRFSAERPEGSISTLTIQRTEQRDSAMYRCASSLAPEGAVLTEAFFGQGTRLTVV.